This is a list of T cell receptor beta chains from one sample in a study of T cell responses to AZD1222 COVID-19 vaccine. Here immunoSEQ multiplex PCR was the method, and the copy in TCRdb shows in-frame clones only, minus some. The sample lists about 95,000 clones, 85% to 90% occurring once. This specimen consisted of peripheral blood, obtained on day 0 of AZD1222 vaccination. The receptors here all came from an adult in good health. Both conserved end residues are part of each CDR3. A D gene is named only where the DNA matches it firmly. Size tells how often a clone was seen (once, few, many) or the class of an expanded clone, and some rows leave it out.

V	D	size	J	DNA	CDR3
TRBV6-2/TRBV6-3	NA	NA	TRBJ1-5	TGTGCCAGCAGTTATATGGGTGGTCAGCCCCAGCATTTT	CASSYMGGQPQHF
TRBV5-1	TRBD1	NA	TRBJ1-1	TGCGCCAGCAGCAATCCGGGACAGGGCGGCACTGAAGCTTTCTTT	CASSNPGQGGTEAFF
TRBV5-1	NA	NA	TRBJ1-2	TGCGCCAGCAGCTTTTCGGCAGGCTGGGATGGCTACACCTTC	CASSFSAGWDGYTF
TRBV12-3/TRBV12-4	TRBD1	once	TRBJ1-1	TGTGCCAGCAGTTCCAGGGGGGCCGGAGCTTTCTTT	CASSSRGAGAFF
TRBV5-6	NA	once	TRBJ2-7	TGTGCCAGCAGCCCCCTAGTGGGCGAGCAGTACTTC	CASSPLVGEQYF
TRBV5-4	NA	NA	TRBJ2-7	TGTGCCAGCACCCTACGTGGTTCCTACGAGCAGTACTTC	CASTLRGSYEQYF
TRBV7-9	NA	once	TRBJ2-5	TGTGCCAGCAGCTTAGGCAGGGTAGAGACCCAGTACTTC	CASSLGRVETQYF
TRBV28	TRBD1	NA	TRBJ1-3	TGTGCCAGCAGTTCTCAGACAGGGGGAGGAAACACCATATATTTT	CASSSQTGGGNTIYF
TRBV6-6	TRBD1	NA	TRBJ1-4	TGTGCCAGCTGCCGCAGGGGGGCAGGGGAGGATGAAAAACTGTTTTTT	CASCRRGAGEDEKLFF
TRBV19	TRBD1	NA	TRBJ1-6	TGTGCCAGTAGACGGCCGGGACAGGGGGGGTCACCCCTCCACTTT	CASRRPGQGGSPLHF
TRBV7-3	NA	NA	TRBJ2-1	TGTGCCAGCAGCTTAGGGCCGGGTCTTGTTGAGCAGTTCTTC	CASSLGPGLVEQFF
TRBV12-3/TRBV12-4	NA	NA	TRBJ1-6	TGTGCCAGCAGTGGCCAGGGAGAGGGCTTCCACTTT	CASSGQGEGFHF
TRBV27	NA	NA	TRBJ2-2	TGTGCCAGCGCGACGGCGGCGGGGGCCTTCGCGAACACCGGGGAGCTGTTTTTT	CASATAAGAFANTGELFF
TRBV7-8	NA	NA	TRBJ1-3	TGTGCCAGCAGCTCGAGAGCTGGAAACACCATATATTTT	CASSSRAGNTIYF
TRBV9	NA	NA	TRBJ2-3	TGTGCCAGCAGCGACGGGGACGGATCGACTAGCACAGATACGCAGTATTTT	CASSDGDGSTSTDTQYF
TRBV2	TRBD2	NA	TRBJ2-3	TGTGCCAGCAGTGACGGGGGGGCATCAGCTACGCAGTATTTT	CASSDGGASATQYF
TRBV6-2/TRBV6-3	NA	once	TRBJ2-2	TGTGCCAGCAGTTACCGCTTAGGCGGGGAGCTGTTTTTT	CASSYRLGGELFF
TRBV7-9	NA	NA	TRBJ1-1	TGTGCCAGCAGCTTAGGTGGGGGGCGTACGGCTTTCTTT	CASSLGGGRTAFF
TRBV6-5	TRBD1	NA	TRBJ1-2	TGTGCCAGCAGTTACGCCGGGACAGGGGATGGCTACACCTTC	CASSYAGTGDGYTF
TRBV24-1	TRBD2	NA	TRBJ2-2	TGTGCCACCAGTGACCCACGGGGGGGACAGAACACCGGGGAGCTGTTTTTT	CATSDPRGGQNTGELFF
TRBV18	TRBD1	NA	TRBJ1-2	TGTGCCAGCTCACTCGGACAGGGTTATGGCTACACCTTC	CASSLGQGYGYTF
TRBV6-5	NA	NA	TRBJ1-3	TGTGCCAGCGGAGGAAACACCATATATTTT	CASGGNTIYF
TRBV12-3/TRBV12-4	NA	once	TRBJ1-2	TGTGCCAGCAGTTTTGCATCAGGGCCCGGCTACACCTTC	CASSFASGPGYTF
TRBV12-5	TRBD1	once	TRBJ1-1	TGTGCTAGTGGTTCCGGGACAGTCACTGAAGCTTTCTTT	CASGSGTVTEAFF
TRBV7-3	TRBD2	NA	TRBJ2-1	TGTGCCAGCAGCTTCCTGGGACTAGCGGGGTTTAATGAGCAGTTCTTC	CASSFLGLAGFNEQFF
TRBV5-1	NA	NA	TRBJ1-5	TGCGCCAGCAGCTTGAGGGGTTTGGGCAATCAGCCCCAGCATTTT	CASSLRGLGNQPQHF
TRBV19	NA	NA	TRBJ1-5	TGTGCCAGTAGTCAAGGGGCCAGAAATCAGCCCCAGCATTTT	CASSQGARNQPQHF
TRBV5-6	NA	NA	TRBJ1-6	TGTGCCAGCAGCTTGCGACGAGCGGGCTATAATTCACCCCTCCACTTT	CASSLRRAGYNSPLHF
TRBV2	TRBD1	few	TRBJ1-6	TGTGCCAGCAGTGGGGGACAGGGCAATTCACCCCTCCACTTT	CASSGGQGNSPLHF
TRBV5-1	NA	once	TRBJ2-7	TGCGCCAGCAGCCTCACGGGGGGCTGGAACGAGCAGTACTTC	CASSLTGGWNEQYF
TRBV2	NA	NA	TRBJ2-6	TGTGCCAGCGAAACCGCGGGGAGGGGGGCCAACGTCCTGACTTTC	CASETAGRGANVLTF
TRBV4-1	NA	NA	TRBJ1-1	TGCGCCAGCAGCCACATAAGGACAGTGAACACTGAAGCTTTCTTT	CASSHIRTVNTEAFF
TRBV5-1	TRBD1	once	TRBJ1-5	TGCGCCAGCAGCGCGAAGGACAGGGGGCTTAAGCCCCAGCATTTT	CASSAKDRGLKPQHF
TRBV19	NA	NA	TRBJ1-5	TGTGCCAGTAGGGTCCGGACCATTGAAAGGGACCAGCCCCAGCATTTT	CASRVRTIERDQPQHF
TRBV30	NA	NA	TRBJ1-1	TGTGCCTGGAGTGTCGATGCGCGCACTGAAGCTTTCTTT	CAWSVDARTEAFF
TRBV5-1	NA	NA	TRBJ1-5	TGCGCCAGCAGCGAGGTCCCGGACAACAATCAGCCCCAGCATTTT	CASSEVPDNNQPQHF
TRBV11-1	NA	once	TRBJ1-2	TGTGCCAGCAGCTTAGGGCTGGGGCCTGATGGCTACACCTTC	CASSLGLGPDGYTF
TRBV2	NA	NA	TRBJ2-7	TGTGCCAGCAGTGGCCCGGGATCTTTATTAGGCGAGCAGTACTTC	CASSGPGSLLGEQYF
TRBV2	TRBD1	NA	TRBJ1-6	TGTGCCAGCAGGGGACAGGGGCAATCACCCCTCCACTTT	CASRGQGQSPLHF
TRBV2	NA	once	TRBJ1-5	TGTGCCAGCAGTTCCGGGACGAATTCCAATCAGCCCCAGCATTTT	CASSSGTNSNQPQHF
TRBV7-2	NA	NA	TRBJ2-7	TGTGCCACCCAAAGTTCCCCCTACGAGCAGTACTTC	CATQSSPYEQYF
TRBV7-9	NA	NA	TRBJ1-1	TGTGCCAGCAGCTTAAGGAGTGGGGGAACCCTGGCCACTGAAGCTTTCTTT	CASSLRSGGTLATEAFF
TRBV5-3	TRBD1	once	TRBJ2-7	TGTGCCAGAAGTCCGAACCGGGACAGGGAAAACTTCGAGCAGTACTTC	CARSPNRDRENFEQYF